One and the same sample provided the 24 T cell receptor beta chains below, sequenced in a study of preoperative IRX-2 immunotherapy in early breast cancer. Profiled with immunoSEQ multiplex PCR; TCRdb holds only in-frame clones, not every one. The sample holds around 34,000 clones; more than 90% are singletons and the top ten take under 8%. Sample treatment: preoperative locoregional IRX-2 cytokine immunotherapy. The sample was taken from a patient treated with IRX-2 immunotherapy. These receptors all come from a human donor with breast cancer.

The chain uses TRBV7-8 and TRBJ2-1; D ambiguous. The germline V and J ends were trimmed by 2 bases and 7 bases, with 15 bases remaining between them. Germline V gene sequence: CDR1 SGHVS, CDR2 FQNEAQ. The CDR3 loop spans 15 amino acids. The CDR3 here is CASSLFRKVYNEQFF. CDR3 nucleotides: TGTGCCAGCAGCTTATTCCGTAAGGTGTATAATGAGCAGTTCTTC.

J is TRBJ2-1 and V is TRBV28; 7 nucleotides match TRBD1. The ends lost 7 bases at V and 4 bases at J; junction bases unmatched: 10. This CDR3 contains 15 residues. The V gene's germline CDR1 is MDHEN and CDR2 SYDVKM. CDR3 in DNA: TGTGCCAGCACCTTTAGGGAGACAGGGTACAATGAGCAGTTCTTC. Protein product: CASTFRETGYNEQFF.

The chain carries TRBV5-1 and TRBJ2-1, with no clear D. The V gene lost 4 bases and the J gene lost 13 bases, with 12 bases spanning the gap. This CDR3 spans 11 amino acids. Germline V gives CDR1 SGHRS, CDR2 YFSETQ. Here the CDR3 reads CASSKGIVQFF. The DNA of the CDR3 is TGCGCCAGCAGCAAAGGGATCGTACAGTTCTTC.

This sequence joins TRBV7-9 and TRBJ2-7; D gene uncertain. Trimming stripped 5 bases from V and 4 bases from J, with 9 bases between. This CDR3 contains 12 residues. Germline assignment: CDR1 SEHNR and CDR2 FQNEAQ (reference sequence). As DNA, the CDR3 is TGTGCCAGCAGCCCCCTGGGTTACGAGCAGTACTTC. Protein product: CASSPLGYEQYF.

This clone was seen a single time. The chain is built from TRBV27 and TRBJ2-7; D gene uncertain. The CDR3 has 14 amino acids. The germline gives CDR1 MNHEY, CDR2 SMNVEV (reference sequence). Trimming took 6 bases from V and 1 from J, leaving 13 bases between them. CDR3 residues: CASSRPSISYEQYF. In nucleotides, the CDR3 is TGTGCCAGCAGCCGACCCAGCATTTCCTACGAGCAGTACTTC.

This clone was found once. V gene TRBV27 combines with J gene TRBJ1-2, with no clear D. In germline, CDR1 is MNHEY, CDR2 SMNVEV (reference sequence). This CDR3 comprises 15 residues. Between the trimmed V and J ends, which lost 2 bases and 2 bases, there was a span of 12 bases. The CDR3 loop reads CASSLTRTANYGYTF. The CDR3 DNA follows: TGTGCCAGCAGTTTAACCCGAACAGCGAACTATGGCTACACCTTC.

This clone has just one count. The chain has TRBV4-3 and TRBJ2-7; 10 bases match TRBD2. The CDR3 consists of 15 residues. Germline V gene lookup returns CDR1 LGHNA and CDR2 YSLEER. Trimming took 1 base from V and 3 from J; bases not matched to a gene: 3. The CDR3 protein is CASSQGTSGIYEQYF. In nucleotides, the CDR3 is TGCGCCAGCAGCCAAGGGACTAGCGGCATCTACGAGCAGTACTTC.

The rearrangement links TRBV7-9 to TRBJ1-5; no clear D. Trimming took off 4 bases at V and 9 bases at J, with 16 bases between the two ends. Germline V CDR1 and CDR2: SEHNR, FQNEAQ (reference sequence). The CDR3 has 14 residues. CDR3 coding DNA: TGTGCCAGCAGCTCCACTTCCTCACATCGGCCCCAGCATTTT. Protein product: CASSSTSSHRPQHF.

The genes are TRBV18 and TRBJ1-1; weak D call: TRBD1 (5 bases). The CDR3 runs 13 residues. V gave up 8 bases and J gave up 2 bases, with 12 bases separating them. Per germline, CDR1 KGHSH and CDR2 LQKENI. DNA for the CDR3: TGTGCCAGCCTGGGTGGGGCAAACACTGAAGCTTTCTTT. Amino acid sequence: CASLGGANTEAFF.

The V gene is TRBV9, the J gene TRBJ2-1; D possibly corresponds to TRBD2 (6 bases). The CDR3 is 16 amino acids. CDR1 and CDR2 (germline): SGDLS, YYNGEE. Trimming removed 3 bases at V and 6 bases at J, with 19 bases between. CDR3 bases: TGTGCCAGCAGCGAATATTTGGACTACTATCTCAATGAGCAGTTCTTC. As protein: CASSEYLDYYLNEQFF. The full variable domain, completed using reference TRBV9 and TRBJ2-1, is DSGVTQTPKHLITATGQRVTLRCSPRSGDLSVYWYQQSLDQGLQFLIQYYNGEERAKGNILERFSAQQFPDLHSELNLSSLELGDSALYFCASSEYLDYYLNEQFFGPGTRLTVL.

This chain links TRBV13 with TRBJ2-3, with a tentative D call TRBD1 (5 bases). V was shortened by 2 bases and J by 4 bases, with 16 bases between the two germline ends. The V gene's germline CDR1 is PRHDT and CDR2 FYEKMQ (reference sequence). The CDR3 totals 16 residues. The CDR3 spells CASSLLRVENSDTQYF. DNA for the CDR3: TGTGCCAGCAGCTTACTCAGGGTGGAAAACTCAGATACGCAGTATTTT.

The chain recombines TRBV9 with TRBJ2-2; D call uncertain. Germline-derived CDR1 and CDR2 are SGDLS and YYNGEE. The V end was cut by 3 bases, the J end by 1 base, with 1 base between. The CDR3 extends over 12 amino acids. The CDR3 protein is CASSENTGELFF. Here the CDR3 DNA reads TGTGCCAGCAGCGAGAACACCGGGGAGCTGTTTTTT.

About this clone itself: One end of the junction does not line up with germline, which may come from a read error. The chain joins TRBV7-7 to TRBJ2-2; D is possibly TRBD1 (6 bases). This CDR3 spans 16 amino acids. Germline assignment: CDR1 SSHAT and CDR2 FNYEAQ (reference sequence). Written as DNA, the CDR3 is TGTGCTAGCAGCTCCCCCAGGGAAGGGGGCACCGGGGAGCTGTTTTTT. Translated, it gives CASSSPREGGTGELFF.

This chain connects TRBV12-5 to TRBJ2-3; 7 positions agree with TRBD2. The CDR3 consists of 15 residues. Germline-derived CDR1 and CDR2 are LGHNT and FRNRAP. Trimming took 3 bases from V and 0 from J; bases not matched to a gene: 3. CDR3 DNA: TGTGCTAGTGGTTTTTGGGGGGGGAGCACAGATACGCAGTATTTT. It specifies CASGFWGGSTDTQYF.

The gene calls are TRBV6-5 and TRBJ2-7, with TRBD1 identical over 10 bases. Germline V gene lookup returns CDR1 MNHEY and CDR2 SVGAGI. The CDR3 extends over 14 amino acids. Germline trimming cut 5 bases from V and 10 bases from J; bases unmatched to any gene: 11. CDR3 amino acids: CASSLSGTGDAQYF. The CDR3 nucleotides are TGTGCCAGCAGTCTATCCGGGACAGGGGACGCACAGTACTTC.

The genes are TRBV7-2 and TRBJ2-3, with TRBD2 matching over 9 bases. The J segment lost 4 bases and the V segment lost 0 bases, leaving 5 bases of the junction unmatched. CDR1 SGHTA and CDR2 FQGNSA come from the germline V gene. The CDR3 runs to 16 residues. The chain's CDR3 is CASSLAAAGGSDTQYF. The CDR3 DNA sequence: TGTGCCAGCAGCTTAGCGGCAGCGGGAGGTTCAGATACGCAGTATTTT.

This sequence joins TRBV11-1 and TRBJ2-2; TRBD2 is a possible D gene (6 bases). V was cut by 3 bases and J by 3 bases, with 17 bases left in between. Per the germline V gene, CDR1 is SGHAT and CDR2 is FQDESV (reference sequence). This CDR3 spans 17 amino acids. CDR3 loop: CASSFPKVEGYTGELFF. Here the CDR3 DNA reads TGTGCCAGCAGCTTTCCCAAAGTGGAGGGGTACACCGGGGAGCTGTTTTTT.

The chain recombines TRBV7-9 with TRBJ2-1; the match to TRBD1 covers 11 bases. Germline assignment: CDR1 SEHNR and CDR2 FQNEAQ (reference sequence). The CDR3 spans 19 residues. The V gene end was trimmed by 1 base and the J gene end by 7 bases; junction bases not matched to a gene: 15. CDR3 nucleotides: TGTGCCAGCAGCTTAGGTGAAAAGGGGGGGGACAGGGGGTTAAATGAGCAGTTCTTC. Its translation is CASSLGEKGGDRGLNEQFF.

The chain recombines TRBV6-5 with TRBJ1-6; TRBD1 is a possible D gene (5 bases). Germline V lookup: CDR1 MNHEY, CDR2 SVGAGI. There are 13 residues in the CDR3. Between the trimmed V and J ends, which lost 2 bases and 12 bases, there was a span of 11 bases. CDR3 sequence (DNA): TGTGCCAGCAGTTACACTGAGGGGTTACCCCTCCACTTT. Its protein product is CASSYTEGLPLHF.

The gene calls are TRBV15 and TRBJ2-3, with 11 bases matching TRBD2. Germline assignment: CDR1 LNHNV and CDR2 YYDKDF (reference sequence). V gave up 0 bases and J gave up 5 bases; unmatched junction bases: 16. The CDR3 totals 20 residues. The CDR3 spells CATSRDLGLAGGLGRDTQYF. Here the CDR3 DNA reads TGTGCCACCAGCAGAGATCTAGGGCTAGCGGGAGGTCTGGGGCGAGATACGCAGTATTTT.

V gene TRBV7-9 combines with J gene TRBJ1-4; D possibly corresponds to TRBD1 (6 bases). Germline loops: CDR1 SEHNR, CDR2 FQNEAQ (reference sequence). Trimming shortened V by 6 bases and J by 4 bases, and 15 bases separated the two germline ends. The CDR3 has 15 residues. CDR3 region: CASSLQGRHNEKLFF. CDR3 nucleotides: TGTGCCAGCAGTTTACAGGGCCGCCATAATGAAAAACTGTTTTTT.

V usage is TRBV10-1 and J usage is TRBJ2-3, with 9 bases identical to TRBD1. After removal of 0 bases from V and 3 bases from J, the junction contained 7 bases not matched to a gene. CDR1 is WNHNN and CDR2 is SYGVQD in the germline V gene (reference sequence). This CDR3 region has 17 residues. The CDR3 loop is CASSESSGQGRTDTQYF. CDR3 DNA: TGCGCCAGCAGTGAGTCCTCGGGACAGGGACGGACAGATACGCAGTATTTT.

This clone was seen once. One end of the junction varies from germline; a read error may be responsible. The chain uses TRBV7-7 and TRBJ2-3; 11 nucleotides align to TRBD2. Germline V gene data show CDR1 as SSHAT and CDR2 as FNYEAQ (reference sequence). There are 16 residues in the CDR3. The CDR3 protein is CASSSLAGGSEDTQYF. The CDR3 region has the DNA TGTGCTAGCAGCTCCCTAGCGGGAGGTTCCGAAGATACGCAGTATTTT. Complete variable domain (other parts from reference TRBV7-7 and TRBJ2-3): GAGVSQSPRYKVTKRGQDVTLRCDPISSHATLYWYQQALGQGPEFLTYFNYEAQPDKSGLPSDRFSAERPEGSISTLTIQRTEQRDSAMYRCASSSLAGGSEDTQYFGPGTRLTVL.

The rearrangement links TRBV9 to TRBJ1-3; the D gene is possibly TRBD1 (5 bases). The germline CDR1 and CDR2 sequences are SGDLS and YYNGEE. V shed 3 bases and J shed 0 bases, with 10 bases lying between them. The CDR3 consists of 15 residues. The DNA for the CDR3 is TGTGCCAGCAGCGGGGGGGTGAACTCTGGAAACACCATATATTTT. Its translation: CASSGGVNSGNTIYF.